This T cell receptor (beta chain) was observed in a study of blood T cell repertoires in COVID-19. Study details: Researchers got acute and convalescent COVID-19 samples from the United States, Italy and Spain. The analysed material was cDNA or gDNA that came from T cells, B-cell-depleted T cells, or PBMCs.

Source study methods: Using reference gene primer amplification, nucleated cell counts were estimated. Profiling relied on immunoSEQ multiplex PCR, and the TCRdb table lists in-frame clones only, not all of them. The DNA was the basis for D and trimming; V, J and clone size are from that table. The sample yields 95,000 to 120,000 clones, 85% seen once. Germline V gene data show CDR1 as SGDLS and CDR2 as YYNGEE. This CDR3 spans 14 amino acids. J was trimmed by 9 bases and V by 0 bases; bases with no gene match: 5. This clone has a single count. The TCR was taken from a human donor in a cohort sampled during active COVID-19. The V call is TRBV9, the J call TRBJ2-1; TRBD2 agrees at 8 bases. Sequenced sample: peripheral blood. The CDR3 DNA is TGTGCCAGCAGCGTAGTGCTAGCGGGTGGTGAGCAGTTCTTC. This translates into CASSVVLAGGEQFF.